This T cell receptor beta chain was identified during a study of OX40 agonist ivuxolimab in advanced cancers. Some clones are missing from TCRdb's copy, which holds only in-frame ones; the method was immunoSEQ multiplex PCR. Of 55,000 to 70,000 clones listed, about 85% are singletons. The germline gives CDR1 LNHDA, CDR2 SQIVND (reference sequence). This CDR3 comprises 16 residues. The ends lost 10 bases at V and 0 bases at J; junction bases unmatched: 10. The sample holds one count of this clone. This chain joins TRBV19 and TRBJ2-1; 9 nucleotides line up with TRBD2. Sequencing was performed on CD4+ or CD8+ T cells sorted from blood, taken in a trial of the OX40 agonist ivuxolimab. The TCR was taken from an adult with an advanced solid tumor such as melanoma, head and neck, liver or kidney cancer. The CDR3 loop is CATNPAGGSSYNEQFF. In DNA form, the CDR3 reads TGTGCCACCAACCCCGCGGGGGGGAGCTCCTACAATGAGCAGTTCTTC.